Listed here are 7 T cell receptor beta chains from one sample, sequenced in a study of Ad26.COV2.S vaccination and SARS-CoV-2 variants. Treatment meaning: around 19 received Ad26.COV2.S at low or high dose, single or two shots; roughly 5 received placebo; per-sample allocation not given. Specimen acquisition occurred on day 63 following the initial vaccine or placebo injection. Libraries were prepared by immunoSEQ multiplex PCR; TCRdb keeps only in-frame clonotypes and omits some of them. The table lists hundreds of thousands of clones, around 89% of them singletons. Sequenced material: peripheral blood, taken in a trial of Ad26.COV2.S vaccine versus placebo. The receptor set was obtained from a person aged 18-60 years who received the Ad26.COV2.S COVID-19 vaccine or a placebo.

J is TRBJ2-5 and V is TRBV7-9; no definite D call. V was pared by 5 bases and J by 3 bases, with 10 bases between. This CDR3 region has 13 residues. CDR1 is SEHNR and CDR2 is FQNEAQ in the germline V gene (reference sequence). CDR3 protein: CASSLTDKETQYF. CDR3 nucleotides: TGTGCCAGCAGCCTCACAGATAAAGAGACCCAGTACTTC.

J is TRBJ2-4 and V is TRBV7-2; 9 bases line up with TRBD2. Germline V gene data show CDR1 as SGHTA and CDR2 as FQGNSA. The CDR3 is made up of 14 amino acids. Losses at the gene ends were 5 bases for V and 8 bases for J; bases not matched to a gene: 7. CDR3 DNA sequence: TGTGCCAGCAGCCTAGGACTAGCGTTTGACATTCAGTACTTC. This codes for CASSLGLAFDIQYF.

This chain uses TRBV5-6 with TRBJ2-7; 9 nucleotides agree with TRBD1. Germline V gene lookup returns CDR1 SGHDT and CDR2 YYEEEE. This CDR3 has 16 amino acids. Losses at the gene ends were 3 bases for V and 1 base for J; bases not matched to a gene: 8. CDR3 sequence: CASSSRTGTGSYEQYF. CDR3 sequence (DNA): TGTGCCAGCAGCTCGAGAACCGGGACAGGGTCCTACGAGCAGTACTTC.

The rearrangement uses TRBV6-5 and TRBJ1-1; TRBD1 is a possible D gene (5 bases). The length of the CDR3 is 15 residues. Looked up from germline, CDR1 is MNHEY and CDR2 is SVGAGI. Trimming left V 0 bases short and J 5 bases short, with 13 bases between. CDR3 protein: CASSYSGPLGTEAFF. The CDR3, as DNA: TGTGCCAGCAGTTACTCGGGACCCCTTGGGACTGAAGCTTTCTTT.

The chain uses TRBV4-2 and TRBJ2-7; 7 bases agree with TRBD1. V shed 0 bases, J shed 6 bases, and the junction held 11 bases outside the gene matches. The CDR3 loop spans 16 amino acids. The V gene's germline CDR1 is LGHNA and CDR2 YNFKEQ. CDR3 loop: CASSQDLGTAPGEQYF. In DNA, the CDR3 is TGTGCCAGCAGCCAAGATCTGGGGACAGCGCCGGGCGAGCAGTACTTC.

The chain has TRBV6-2 or TRBV6-3 and TRBJ2-7, with D uncertain. The CDR3 is made up of 12 amino acids. Per germline, CDR1 MNHEY and CDR2 SVGEGT. Trimming removed 2 bases at V and 4 bases at J, with 6 bases between. DNA for the CDR3: TGTGCCAGCAGTTACAGAAGGTACGAGCAGTACTTC. Protein sequence: CASSYRRYEQYF.

The CDR3 coding sequence is TGTGCCAGCAGCCCCCGGACAGGGGGCTTAGAGACCCAGTACTTC. Amino acid sequence: CASSPRTGGLETQYF. The rearrangement joins TRBV3-1 (or the pseudogene TRBV3-2) to TRBJ2-5; 11 bases are shared with TRBD1. CDR1 is LGHDT, CDR2 YNNKEL, per germline (reference sequence). After removal of 4 bases from V and 4 bases from J, the junction contained 5 bases not matched to a gene. The CDR3 has 15 amino acids.